These 21 T cell receptor beta chains were sequenced from one sample in a study of neurological immune-mediated disorders. TCRdb independently ran MiXCR on the 5' RACE reads; one entry per CDR3 protein. The sample consists of tens of thousands of distinct CDR3 sequences, 2% to 2.5% of them appearing once. The specimen sequenced was PBMCs. Source of these receptors: a man between 45 and 60 years old with multiple sclerosis.

This clonotype has ten or more counts. The chain employs TRBV20-1 and TRBJ2-5; TRBD2 is a possible D gene (6 bases). Germline CDR1 DFQATT, CDR2 SNEGSKA (reference sequence). This CDR3 contains 13 residues. The V gene lost 5 bases and the J gene lost 1 base, with 11 bases spanning the gap. The CDR3 coding sequence is TGCAGTGCTGGGGGGACTCTCCAAGAGACCCAGTACTTC. Its translation is CSAGGTLQETQYF.

This clonotype occurred many times. This chain links TRBV7-2 with TRBJ2-2; D is undetermined. V was trimmed by 3 bases and J by 0 bases, leaving 11 bases between them. The CDR3 spans 16 residues. Germline V CDR1 and CDR2: SGHTA, FQGNSA. The CDR3 spells CASSFDRPPNTGELFF. CDR3 DNA: TGTGCCAGCAGCTTCGACCGGCCGCCGAACACCGGGGAGCTGTTTTTT.

The J gene is TRBJ1-3, the V gene TRBV5-6, with D possibly TRBD1 on 5 matching bases. Looked up from germline, CDR1 is SGHDT and CDR2 is YYEEEE. The CDR3 has 14 residues. V lost 2 bases and J lost 3, with 9 bases in between. Here the CDR3 DNA reads TGTGCCAGCAGCTTTCGGGGCGTTGGAAACACCATATATTTT. It codes for CASSFRGVGNTIYF. Based on the CDR3 plus reference TRBV5-6 and TRBJ1-3, the full variable domain is DAGVTQSPTHLIKTRGQQVTLRCSPKSGHDTVSWYQQALGQGPQFIFQYYEEEERQRGNFPDRFSGHQFPNYSSELNVNALLLGDSALYLCASSFRGVGNTIYFGEGSWLTVV.

With regard to this clonotype: This may stem from a read error, because a much larger clone lies one nucleotide away. This chain links TRBV19 with TRBJ1-2; 7 bases are shared with TRBD1. In germline, CDR1 is LNHDA, CDR2 SQIVND (reference sequence). The CDR3 sequence is 13 residues long. For the CDR3, the DNA is TGTACCAGTAGTACAACAGGGGTTGGCGGCTACACCTTC. Encoded protein: CTSSTTGVGGYTF.

This clonotype was seen many times. Here the CDR3 reads CASSSRSEGEQYF. The CDR3, as DNA: TGCGCCAGCAGCTCAAGGTCCGAAGGGGAGCAGTACTTC. The chain recombines TRBV5-1 with TRBJ2-7; D unclear. Germline lookup yields CDR1 SGHRS and CDR2 YFSETQ. V lost 3 bases, J lost 7 bases, and 14 bases lay in between. This CDR3 comprises 13 residues. The variable domain in full, completed from reference TRBV5-1 and TRBJ2-7, reads KAGVTQTPRYLIKTRGQQVTLSCSPISGHRSVSWYQQTPGQGLQFLFEYFSETQRNKGNFPGRFSGRQFSNSRSEMNVSTLELGDSALYLCASSSRSEGEQYFGPGTRLTVT.

This clonotype was observed many times. This chain connects TRBV5-6 to TRBJ2-5; maybe TRBD2 (6 bases). The CDR3 is made up of 14 amino acids. Trimming pared 1 base from V and 0 bases from J, leaving 7 bases between. Germline CDR1 and CDR2: SGHDT and YYEEEE. This chain's CDR3 is CASSLRGNQETQYF. CDR3 DNA sequence: TGTGCCAGCAGCTTGCGGGGGAACCAAGAGACCCAGTACTTC.

This clonotype appeared many times. This rearrangement joins TRBV12-3 or TRBV12-4 to TRBJ2-3; the match to TRBD1 covers 9 bases. The CDR3 has 14 residues. V lost 6 bases and J lost 5; bases outside the gene matches: 6. The CDR3 region is CASSTGQGIDTQYF. The DNA of the CDR3 is TGTGCCAGCAGCACGGGACAGGGAATAGATACGCAGTATTTT.

This clonotype came up many times. This chain connects TRBV20-1 to TRBJ1-4, with 10 bases identical to TRBD1. CDR3 length: 15 amino acids. The V gene's germline CDR1 is DFQATT and CDR2 SNEGSKA (reference sequence). V lost 6 bases, J lost 0 bases, and 4 bases stayed unmatched. CDR3 loop: CSAKGQGTTNEKLFF. The CDR3 DNA follows: TGCAGTGCCAAGGGACAGGGGACAACTAATGAAAAACTGTTTTTT.

V is TRBV12-3 or TRBV12-4 and J is TRBJ2-3, with D possibly TRBD2 on 6 matching bases. Between the trimmed V and J ends, which lost 3 bases and 1 base, there was a span of 8 bases. This CDR3 region has 14 residues. The CDR3, as DNA: TGTGCCAGCAGTTTCGGGGAGGGCACAGATACGCAGTATTTT. As protein: CASSFGEGTDTQYF.

This clonotype was recorded many times. The chain combines TRBV7-2 with TRBJ2-3; 7 nucleotides agree with TRBD2. V was pared by 1 base and J by 4 bases, with 5 bases of the junction left unmatched. CDR3 length: 15 residues. CDR1 and CDR2 (germline): SGHTA, FQGNSA. CDR3 sequence reads: CASSLDGGTADTQYF. CDR3 DNA: TGTGCCAGCAGCTTAGACGGGGGGACGGCAGATACGCAGTATTTT.

At least ten counts were recorded for this clonotype. The chain couples TRBV4-2 to TRBJ2-5; 7 bases agree with TRBD1. The CDR3 runs 14 residues. V lost 3 bases, J lost 1 base, and 2 bases stayed unmatched. Germline V lookup: CDR1 LGHNA, CDR2 YNFKEQ. CDR3 coding DNA: TGTGCCAGCAGCCAGACAGGGATCCAAGAGACCCAGTACTTC. Protein sequence: CASSQTGIQETQYF.

The table lists this clonotype with a few counts. J is TRBJ1-1 and V is TRBV7-6; 7 positions match TRBD1. V lost 5 bases, J lost 3 bases, and 6 bases stayed unmatched. The V gene's germline CDR1 is SGHVS and CDR2 FNYEAQ. The CDR3 is made up of 14 amino acids. The CDR3 region has the DNA TGTGCCAGCAGCGTACGACAGGGCGACACTGAAGCTTTCTTT. Encoded protein: CASSVRQGDTEAFF.

The sample holds many counts of this clonotype. The CDR3 region has the DNA TGTGCCAGCAGTGGGACAGGGCGGACTTTTCCCACAGATACGCAGTATTTT. It encodes CASSGTGRTFPTDTQYF. The genes are TRBV27 and TRBJ2-3; the match to TRBD1 covers 9 bases. CDR3 size: 17 residues. CDR1 and CDR2 from the germline V gene are MNHEY and SMNVEV (reference sequence). Trimming cost V 5 bases and J 2 bases; bases outside gene matches: 11.

This clonotype has at least ten counts. The V call is TRBV25-1, the J call TRBJ1-2, with 10 nucleotides matching TRBD1. The CDR3 extends over 15 amino acids. The ends lost 3 bases at V and 3 bases at J; junction bases unmatched: 4. CDR1 and CDR2 (germline): MGHDK, SYGVNS. CDR3 in amino acids: CASSETGGADYGYTF. DNA of the CDR3: TGTGCCAGCAGTGAGACAGGGGGCGCTGACTATGGCTACACCTTC.

As concerns this clonotype: Because it lacks the conserved phenylalanine or tryptophan at the end, this CDR3 is likely a read error. This chain uses TRBV5-1 with TRBJ1-6, with 8 bases that match TRBD1. CDR1 SGHRS and CDR2 YFSETQ come from the germline V gene. This CDR3 is built from 14 residues. After removal of 3 bases from V and 7 bases from J, the junction contained 3 bases not matched to a gene. The CDR3 sequence: CASSSGQANSPLHN. The DNA for the CDR3 is TGCGCCAGCAGCTCGGGACAGGCCAATTCACCCCTCCACAAT.

There are many counts of this clonotype. The chain carries TRBV5-1 and TRBJ1-1, with D tentatively TRBD1 (5 bases). The V gene's germline CDR1 is SGHRS and CDR2 YFSETQ. This CDR3 comprises 14 residues. Trimming pared 4 bases from V and 11 bases from J, leaving 21 bases between. CDR3 loop: CASSRTIPRGGAFF. The CDR3 bases are TGCGCCAGCAGCCGGACAATACCGCGGGGAGGGGCTTTCTTT. Together with reference TRBV5-1 and TRBJ1-1, the CDR3 gives the full variable domain: KAGVTQTPRYLIKTRGQQVTLSCSPISGHRSVSWYQQTPGQGLQFLFEYFSETQRNKGNFPGRFSGRQFSNSRSEMNVSTLELGDSALYLCASSRTIPRGGAFFGQGTRLTVV.

The table lists this clonotype with many counts. The CDR3 sequence is CASSFIDNSPLHF. CDR3 coding DNA: TGTGCCAGCAGTTTCATAGATAATTCACCCCTCCACTTT. The rearrangement uses TRBV28 and TRBJ1-6, with D unresolved. This CDR3 spans 13 amino acids. Germline assignment: CDR1 MDHEN and CDR2 SYDVKM. V gave up 3 bases and J gave up 5 bases, with 5 bases separating them.

This clonotype was detected many times. The gene calls are TRBV2 and TRBJ1-1, with D possibly being TRBD1 (6 bases). Germline V gene sequence: CDR1 SNHLY, CDR2 FYNNEI. V shed 7 bases and J shed 4 bases, with 10 bases lying between them. The CDR3 is 12 amino acids. The CDR3 region is CASKAGATEAFF. The DNA of the CDR3 is TGTGCCAGCAAGGCAGGGGCCACTGAAGCTTTCTTT.

This clonotype was counted at least ten times. This rearrangement joins TRBV20-1 to TRBJ1-1; tentative D call: TRBD1 (5 bases). Germline CDR1 is DFQATT and CDR2 is SNEGSKA (reference sequence). The V and J ends lost 1 base and 0 bases respectively, with 12 bases between them. CDR3 length: 15 residues. CDR3 residues: CSARAWGRVNTEAFF. The CDR3 bases are TGCAGTGCTAGAGCCTGGGGCAGGGTGAACACTGAAGCTTTCTTT.

This clonotype appeared many times. CDR3 in amino acids: CASSIRAANEKLFF. The CDR3 region has the DNA TGTGCCAGCAGTATTCGGGCTGCTAATGAAAAACTGTTTTTT. The chain uses TRBV12-3 or TRBV12-4 and TRBJ1-4; D is undetermined. V was pared by 5 bases and J by 3 bases, with 10 bases between. The CDR3 runs to 14 residues.

This clonotype was seen many times. This rearrangement joins TRBV7-9 to TRBJ2-5; TRBD2 agrees at 13 bases. V lost 8 bases to trimming and J lost 5 bases; unmatched junction nucleotides: 8. CDR3 length: 15 amino acids. Germline CDR1 and CDR2: SEHNR and FQNEAQ (reference sequence). CDR3 amino acids: CASGLLAGGLETQYF. The CDR3 nucleotides are TGTGCCAGCGGGCTACTAGCGGGGGGGCTCGAGACCCAGTACTTC.